This T cell receptor (beta chain) was recorded in a study of T-cell memory formation after mild COVID-19. This clonotype was detected a few times. Its antigen is undetermined. 5'RACE, which relied on constant-segment primers, yielded TCR alpha and TCR beta cDNA libraries carrying sample barcodes and UMIs. TCRdb ran MiXCR on the 5' RACE reads and lists one entry per CDR3 protein. The repertoire has around 430,000 distinct CDR3 sequences, about 15% of them found once; the top ten carry about a fifth. Study-wide findings and caveats: Shrinking CD4+ clones were chiefly CM and EM; CD8+ ones were chiefly EMRA. Pre-infection memory harbored some responding clones, suggesting cross-reactive memory joined. Day 15 to 85 contractors were CD4/CD8 balanced; later expanders leaned CD4+.

This TCR derives from a man aged 18 to 35 who had mild COVID-19 (a few samples of this study predate the infection). Cell type and time point are not known. The sample taken for sequencing was PBMCs or a T cell subset sorted from them (not recorded which).

The CDR3 sequence: CASSRGQGASEQYV. The CDR3 nucleotides are TGTGCCAGCTCTCGCGGACAGGGGGCGAGCGAGCAGTACGTC. V is TRBV18 and J is TRBJ2-7; TRBD1 aligns across 11 bases. With V trimmed by 6 bases and J by 6 bases, 7 bases remained unmatched. The CDR3 is made up of 14 amino acids. CDR1 KGHSH and CDR2 LQKENI come from the germline V gene.